This entry lists 5 T cell receptor beta chains sequenced from one sample in a study of shared clonotypes between healthy human individuals (dated by TCRdb to 2020 to 2022). The library was prepared using the immunoSEQ multiplex PCR assay. TCRdb obtained this table from immuneACCESS and retained in-frame rearrangements with V and J assigned. These tables miss some clones; where compared with another copy, unresolved V genes account for less than half of the shortfall, and the remainder is unexplained. Present in this sample are some 1,100,000 clones, 78% of which were seen just once. The ten biggest clones cover 0.52% of the sample. Sequenced input: memory CD4+ T cells from PBMCs. Read against the paper, the sample's cell subset or site label means: CD45RA-negative fraction. The receptors originated from a man aged 18 to 30 in good health. Some clones in this sample may be carry-over from other donors' samples.

The gene calls are TRBV10-3 and TRBJ2-3, with 10 bases matching TRBD2. V trimming: 10 bases; J trimming: 3 bases; junction bases outside the gene matches: 7. The CDR3 is 14 residues long. Germline CDR1 and CDR2: ENHRY and SYGVKD. The CDR3 protein is CATRASGSTDTQYF. The CDR3 region has the DNA TGTGCCACCAGGGCTAGCGGGAGTACAGATACGCAGTATTTT.

The J gene is TRBJ2-2, the V gene TRBV4-1; 10 bases line up with TRBD2. The CDR3 covers 20 residues. Trimming at V came to 1 base and at J to 3 bases, leaving 14 bases not matched to a gene. From germline, CDR1 is MGHRA and CDR2 YSYEKL. CDR3 DNA: TGCGCCAGCAGCCAAGGGGGTCTCCAGCGGGAGGGCCACTACACCGGGGAGCTGTTTTTT. Amino acid sequence: CASSQGGLQREGHYTGELFF.

This clone was detected once. The genes are TRBV5-1 and TRBJ2-1, with 7 bases identical to TRBD2. Germline V gene sequence: CDR1 SGHRS, CDR2 YFSETQ. There are 15 residues in the CDR3. V trimming: 0 bases; J trimming: 7 bases; junction bases outside the gene matches: 7. The CDR3 reads CASSLVGGSSNEQFF. DNA of the CDR3: TGCGCCAGCAGCTTGGTTGGCGGGAGTTCGAATGAGCAGTTCTTC.

The V and J genes are TRBV11-2 and TRBJ2-7; 9 nucleotides match TRBD1. V gave up 5 bases and J gave up 5 bases; unmatched junction bases: 7. Germline loops: CDR1 SGHAT, CDR2 FQNNGV. This CDR3 has 14 amino acids. Here the CDR3 reads CASSRTGEVHEQYF. CDR3 bases: TGTGCCAGCAGCCGGACAGGGGAGGTCCACGAGCAGTACTTC.

This chain connects TRBV7-9 to TRBJ1-2; D unclear. The germline V gene encodes CDR1 SEHNR and CDR2 FQNEAQ (reference sequence). The CDR3 contains 15 residues. V was trimmed by 4 bases and J by 3 bases, leaving 15 bases between them. The CDR3 reads CASSSPWGGDYGYTF. As DNA, the CDR3 is TGTGCCAGCAGCTCCCCCTGGGGTGGGGACTATGGCTACACCTTC.